These 31 T cell receptor beta chains originate from one sample sequenced in a study of CD8+ T cells in alopecia areata. Treatment in this sample: oral pan-JAK inhibitor, 5-10 mg twice daily. cDNA reverse transcribed from extracted RNA served as the sequencing template. The repertoire was sequenced with immunoSEQ multiplex PCR; TCRdb's copy has only in-frame clones and lacks some. The sample holds about 130,000 clones, nearly 55% seen once. The starting material was CD8+ T cells sorted from blood, obtained at week 4, from a patient treated with tofacitinib. The origin of the receptors is a human donor with alopecia areata.

The chain carries TRBV30 and TRBJ2-7; TRBD2 might be the D (5 bases). This CDR3 spans 14 amino acids. Trimming took 1 base from V and 6 from J, leaving 16 bases between them. Germline-derived CDR1 and CDR2 are GTSNPN and SVGIG (reference sequence). This chain's CDR3 is CAWSGPSSGSEQYF. The CDR3 DNA reads as TGTGCCTGGAGTGGCCCGAGCTCGGGGAGCGAGCAGTACTTC. Complete variable domain (other parts from reference TRBV30 and TRBJ2-7): SQTIHQWPATLVQPVGSPLSLECTVEGTSNPNLYWYRQAAGRGLQLLFYSVGIGQISSEVPQNLSASRPQDRQFILSSKKLLLSDSGFYLCAWSGPSSGSEQYFGPGTRLTVT.

As DNA, the CDR3 is TGTGCCAGCAGCCAAGACAGGGTGAACACTGAAGCTTTCTTT. It encodes CASSQDRVNTEAFF. The J gene is TRBJ1-1, the V gene TRBV4-2; possibly TRBD1 for D (5 bases). The CDR3 runs to 14 residues. V was pared by 0 bases and J by 0 bases, with 5 bases between. Per the germline V gene, CDR1 is LGHNA and CDR2 is YNFKEQ.

This chain links TRBV30 with TRBJ1-5, with a possible D match to TRBD1 (5 bases). Germline-derived CDR1 and CDR2 are GTSNPN and SVGIG (reference sequence). V was cut by 1 base and J by 11 bases, with 9 bases left in between. The CDR3 extends over 11 amino acids. As DNA, the CDR3 is TGTGCCTGGAGTGAAGGGGTAACCCAGCATTTT. Protein: CAWSEGVTQHF. Full variable domain (remainder filled in from reference TRBV30 and TRBJ1-5): SQTIHQWPATLVQPVGSPLSLECTVEGTSNPNLYWYRQAAGRGLQLLFYSVGIGQISSEVPQNLSASRPQDRQFILSSKKLLLSDSGFYLCAWSEGVTQHFGDGTRLSIL.

The chain joins TRBV25-1 to TRBJ1-4, with 8 positions matching TRBD1. This CDR3 is 12 amino acids long. Germline V gives CDR1 MGHDK, CDR2 SYGVNS. V lost 5 bases and J lost 12; bases outside the gene matches: 5. In DNA, the CDR3 is TGTGCCAGCAGTCCGGACAGGGTAGAACTGTTTTTT. Its protein is CASSPDRVELFF.

There are a few counts of this clone. V usage is TRBV11-2 and J usage is TRBJ1-2, with 8 bases that match TRBD1. The V gene's germline CDR1 is SGHAT and CDR2 FQNNGV. Trimming removed 5 bases from V and 4 bases from J; junction bases left unmatched: 3. This CDR3 has 13 residues. The CDR3 reads CASSLGQAYGYTF. The DNA for the CDR3 is TGTGCCAGCAGCCTGGGACAGGCCTATGGCTACACCTTC.

The chain joins TRBV2 to TRBJ2-5; D unclear. V lost 3 bases and J lost 1, with 6 bases in between. This CDR3 spans 13 amino acids. Germline CDR1 SNHLY, CDR2 FYNNEI. CDR3 nucleotides: TGTGCCAGCAGTGATCTCACCCAAGAGACCCAGTACTTC. This gives the protein CASSDLTQETQYF. Full variable domain (outside the CDR3, taken from reference TRBV2 and TRBJ2-5): EPEVTQTPSHQVTQMGQEVILRCVPISNHLYFYWYRQILGQKVEFLVSFYNNEISEKSEIFDDQFSVERPDGSNFTLKIRSTKLEDSAMYFCASSDLTQETQYFGPGTRLLVL.

This clone was picked up a small number of times. The rearrangement joins TRBV7-9 to TRBJ2-7, with 10 bases matching TRBD2. This CDR3 is 16 amino acids long. The trim removed 6 bases at V and 2 bases at J, leaving 10 bases unmatched. Looked up from germline, CDR1 is SEHNR and CDR2 is FQNEAQ (reference sequence). This CDR3 is CASRTTLAGAAYEQYF. The DNA of the CDR3 is TGTGCCAGCAGAACAACTCTAGCGGGGGCCGCCTACGAGCAGTACTTC.

Details on this clone: In the same sample, other DNA sequences code for this CDR3. CDR3 sequence (DNA): TGTGCCTGGACCGAGGGCACTGAAGCTTTCTTT. Its protein is CAWTEGTEAFF. The V call is TRBV30, the J call TRBJ1-1; no clear D gene. The V and J ends lost 4 bases and 4 bases respectively, with 7 bases between them. Germline loops: CDR1 GTSNPN, CDR2 SVGIG (reference sequence). The CDR3 covers 11 residues.

This chain links TRBV29-1 with TRBJ2-5; no reliable D call. In germline, CDR1 is SQVTM, CDR2 ANQGSEA. The germline V and J ends were trimmed by 3 bases and 4 bases, with 9 bases remaining between them. This CDR3 comprises 12 residues. The CDR3 region is CSVDGRGETQYF. The CDR3 DNA reads as TGCAGCGTTGACGGTCGCGGAGAGACCCAGTACTTC.

The chain couples TRBV11-2 to TRBJ1-1, with TRBD1 matching over 10 bases. Germline loops: CDR1 SGHAT, CDR2 FQNNGV. Germline trimming cut 3 bases from V and 7 bases from J; bases unmatched to any gene: 8. The CDR3 is 15 residues long. CDR3 sequence reads: CASSFGWGTGDEAFF. CDR3 DNA sequence: TGTGCCAGCAGCTTTGGCTGGGGGACAGGGGATGAAGCTTTCTTT. Using reference TRBV11-2 and TRBJ1-1 for the parts outside the CDR3, the full variable domain is EAGVAQSPRYKIIEKRQSVAFWCNPISGHATLYWYQQILGQGPKLLIQFQNNGVVDDSQLPKDRFSAERLKGVDSTLKIQPAKLEDSAVYLCASSFGWGTGDEAFFGQGTRLTVV.

The rearrangement joins TRBV5-4 to TRBJ1-1, with TRBD1 identical over 8 bases. With V trimmed by 4 bases and J by 0 bases, 5 bases remained unmatched. In germline, CDR1 is SGHNT, CDR2 YYREEE (reference sequence). CDR3 length: 15 amino acids. CDR3 loop: CASSAWTGLNTEAFF. The DNA for the CDR3 is TGTGCCAGCAGCGCCTGGACAGGGCTGAACACTGAAGCTTTCTTT.

The rearrangement joins TRBV19 to TRBJ2-7, with D unresolved. V was shortened by 3 bases and J by 7 bases, with 19 bases between the two germline ends. The CDR3 consists of 15 residues. From germline, CDR1 is LNHDA and CDR2 SQIVND (reference sequence). This CDR3 is CASSMSGSESIEQYF. In nucleotides, the CDR3 is TGTGCCAGTAGTATGTCCGGATCGGAGAGTATTGAGCAGTACTTC. The variable domain in full, completed from reference TRBV19 and TRBJ2-7, reads DGGITQSPKYLFRKEGQNVTLSCEQNLNHDAMYWYRQDPGQGLRLIYYSQIVNDFQKGDIAEGYSVSREKKESFPLTVTSAQKNPTAFYLCASSMSGSESIEQYFGPGTRLTVT.

This chain uses TRBV13 with TRBJ1-2; 9 bases line up with TRBD1. This CDR3 is built from 15 residues. Trimming cost V 5 bases and J 2 bases; bases outside gene matches: 6. From germline, CDR1 is PRHDT and CDR2 FYEKMQ (reference sequence). As DNA, the CDR3 is TGTGCCAGCAGCGAAGCAACAGGGGGCAACTATGGCTACACCTTC. This encodes CASSEATGGNYGYTF.

This clone has a single count. The chain carries TRBV7-2 and TRBJ2-2; maybe TRBD1 (6 bases). V was trimmed by 3 bases and J by 1 base, leaving 9 bases between them. This CDR3 comprises 15 residues. Germline values: CDR1 SGHTA, CDR2 FQGNSA. The CDR3, as DNA: TGTGCCAGCAGCTTCGAGGGGGTGAACACCGGGGAGCTGTTTTTT. Translation gives CASSFEGVNTGELFF.

The genes are TRBV15 and TRBJ2-3; D is perhaps TRBD2 (6 bases). There are 12 residues in the CDR3. The V gene's germline CDR1 is LNHNV and CDR2 YYDKDF (reference sequence). With 5 bases removed from V and 8 bases from J, the gap between germline ends came to 11 bases. The chain's CDR3 is CATSQGAGTQYF. The CDR3 DNA sequence: TGTGCCACCAGCCAGGGAGCGGGTACGCAGTATTTT.

The V call is TRBV30, the J call TRBJ1-5; unclear D gene. In germline, CDR1 is GTSNPN, CDR2 SVGIG (reference sequence). CDR3 length: 14 residues. V lost 5 bases and J 4 bases, leaving 15 bases between the germline ends. The CDR3: CAWRNPRENQPQHF. In nucleotides, the CDR3 is TGTGCCTGGCGTAATCCCCGGGAGAATCAGCCCCAGCATTTT.

About this clone: Relative to the germline gene, one junction end is altered; a read error may explain this. The chain combines TRBV29-1 with TRBJ1-1; no clear D. The CDR3 has 13 amino acids. CDR1 and CDR2 (germline): SQVTM, ANQGSEA. The CDR3 region has the DNA TGCAGCGTTGAGGAGGGCATGAACATTGAAGCTTTCTTT. It specifies CSVEEGMNIEAFF.

The J gene is TRBJ2-7, the V gene TRBV6-5; 8 bases map to TRBD2. The CDR3 runs 14 residues. The V and J ends lost 0 bases and 5 bases, in that order; junction bases with no gene match: 3. Germline values: CDR1 MNHEY, CDR2 SVGAGI. The CDR3 loop reads CASSYSSGGHEQYF. CDR3 DNA sequence: TGTGCCAGCAGTTACTCAAGCGGGGGCCACGAGCAGTACTTC.

This clone has just a few counts. This rearrangement joins TRBV5-8 to TRBJ1-5, with D tentatively TRBD1 (6 bases). V lost 4 bases and J lost 2, with 16 bases in between. Germline V CDR1 and CDR2: SGHTS, YDEGEE. The CDR3 is made up of 16 amino acids. The CDR3 spells CASSPNREGRNQPQHF. As DNA, the CDR3 is TGTGCCAGCAGCCCAAACAGGGAGGGTCGCAATCAGCCCCAGCATTTT. Full variable domain (remainder filled in from reference TRBV5-8 and TRBJ1-5): EAGVTQSPTHLIKTRGQQATLRCSPISGHTSVYWYQQALGLGLQFLLWYDEGEERNRGNFPPRFSGRQFPNYSSELNVNALELEDSALYLCASSPNREGRNQPQHFGDGTRLSIL.

V and J are TRBV29-1 and TRBJ1-1; the D gene is possibly TRBD1 (5 bases). Trimming shortened V by 3 bases and J by 4 bases, and 9 bases separated the two germline ends. The CDR3 runs 12 residues. The germline V gene has CDR1 SQVTM and CDR2 ANQGSEA. This CDR3 is CSVDREGTEAFF. For the CDR3, the DNA is TGCAGCGTTGACAGGGAGGGCACTGAAGCTTTCTTT.

As to this clone: Other nucleotide sequences from this sample produce the same CDR3. The chain couples TRBV18 to TRBJ2-7; 9 bases match TRBD1. In germline, CDR1 is KGHSH, CDR2 LQKENI. This CDR3 has 14 residues. V shed 3 bases and J 3 bases; nucleotides not matched to a gene: 3. CDR3 nucleotide sequence: TGTGCCAGCTCACCCCCGGGACAGGGCTACGAGCAGTACTTC. Translated: CASSPPGQGYEQYF.

This clone was recorded only once. CDR3 sequence reads: CASSELLAGVRETQYF. DNA for the CDR3: TGTGCCAGCAGTGAACTCCTAGCGGGGGTCCGTGAGACCCAGTACTTC. The chain links TRBV25-1 to TRBJ2-5, with TRBD2 matching 10 bases. Losses at the gene ends were 2 bases for V and 5 bases for J; bases not matched to a gene: 8. This CDR3 spans 16 amino acids. CDR1 is MGHDK, CDR2 SYGVNS, per germline.

CDR3 protein: CASTNTGYGNNSPLHF. The CDR3 bases are TGTGCCAGCACCAATACAGGGTATGGGAATAATTCACCCCTCCACTTT. The chain links TRBV27 to TRBJ1-6, with TRBD1 as a possible D gene (6 bases). This CDR3 region has 16 residues. Germline V gives CDR1 MNHEY, CDR2 SMNVEV (reference sequence). Trimming left V 7 bases short and J 5 bases short, with 18 bases between.

The chain joins TRBV29-1 to TRBJ2-5; possibly TRBD2 for D (6 bases). The ends were cut back, 0 bases at V and 3 bases at J, with 14 bases in the middle. CDR1 is SQVTM and CDR2 is ANQGSEA in the germline V gene. The CDR3 has 15 amino acids. Written as DNA, the CDR3 is TGCAGCGTTGAAGATTCCGTACTAGCTGAAGAGACCCAGTACTTC. Its translation: CSVEDSVLAEETQYF. The full variable domain, in which reference TRBV29-1 and TRBJ2-5 provide the parts outside the CDR3, is SAVISQKPSRDICQRGTSLTIQCQVDSQVTMMFWYRQQPGQSLTLIATANQGSEATYESGFVIDKFPISRPNLTFSTLTVSNMSPEDSSIYLCSVEDSVLAEETQYFGPGTRLLVL.

This clone was picked up many times. CDR3 protein: CASSLGIGTDPTDTQYF. DNA for the CDR3: TGTGCCAGCAGCTTGGGGATCGGGACAGATCCCACAGATACGCAGTATTTT. The V call is TRBV5-6, the J call TRBJ2-3, with 7 positions matching TRBD1. This CDR3 has 17 residues. Germline CDR1 and CDR2: SGHDT and YYEEEE. V dropped 0 bases and J dropped 2; count of bases not matched to a gene: 9.

This chain links TRBV2 with TRBJ2-4; D possibly corresponds to TRBD1 (5 bases). The germline CDR1 and CDR2 sequences are SNHLY and FYNNEI. This CDR3 region has 13 residues. Trimming removed 8 bases at V and 5 bases at J, with 13 bases between. The CDR3 bases are TGTGCCAGCTGGGGTGGCAGGGAAAACATTCAGTACTTC. Protein sequence: CASWGGRENIQYF.

A note on this clone: Other DNA sequences in this specimen translate into the identical CDR3. V and J are TRBV30 and TRBJ2-7; D call uncertain. The CDR3 consists of 11 residues. The germline V gene encodes CDR1 GTSNPN and CDR2 SVGIG (reference sequence). Trimming removed 3 bases from V and 4 bases from J, with 7 bases in between. In DNA form, the CDR3 reads TGTGCCTGGAGAGGTACGTACGAGCAGTACTTC. It is translated as CAWRGTYEQYF. Supplemented by reference TRBV30 and TRBJ2-7, the full variable domain reads SQTIHQWPATLVQPVGSPLSLECTVEGTSNPNLYWYRQAAGRGLQLLFYSVGIGQISSEVPQNLSASRPQDRQFILSSKKLLLSDSGFYLCAWRGTYEQYFGPGTRLTVT.

V usage is TRBV29-1 and J usage is TRBJ1-3; D remains ambiguous. Trimming stripped 6 bases from V and 0 bases from J, with 9 bases between. The germline V gene encodes CDR1 SQVTM and CDR2 ANQGSEA. The CDR3 extends over 13 amino acids. The CDR3 region has the DNA TGCAGCGTGCAAGATTTCTCTGGAAACACCATATATTTT. Translated, it gives CSVQDFSGNTIYF.

This rearrangement joins TRBV10-3 to TRBJ2-7; D may correspond to TRBD1 or TRBD2 (5 bases each). This CDR3 region has 15 residues. Germline loops: CDR1 ENHRY, CDR2 SYGVKD. V was cut by 6 bases and J by 2 bases, with 17 bases left in between. This CDR3 is CAIRLGPGTTYEQYF. CDR3 nucleotide sequence: TGTGCCATCAGATTGGGACCGGGTACGACCTACGAGCAGTACTTC.

For this clone: A much larger clonotype is one base distant, so this may be a read error. This chain joins TRBV13 and TRBJ1-1; D ambiguous. Trimming stripped 2 bases from V and 1 base from J, with 5 bases between. Germline loops: CDR1 PRHDT, CDR2 FYEKMQ (reference sequence). This CDR3 comprises 13 residues. The CDR3 coding sequence is TGTGCCAGCAGCTTAACCGGGAACACTGAAGCTTTCTTT. It specifies CASSLTGNTEAFF.

There are a few counts of this clone. The V and J genes are TRBV14 and TRBJ1-2; D is unclear. The CDR3 has 13 amino acids. Germline V CDR1 and CDR2: SGHDN, FVKESK. V lost 1 base and J 3 bases, leaving 6 bases between the germline ends. The CDR3 nucleotides are TGTGCCAGCAGCCAAGGGGCATACTATGGCTACACCTTC. It yields the protein CASSQGAYYGYTF. The variable domain in full, with the rest retrieved from reference TRBV14 and TRBJ1-2, is EAGVTQFPSHSVIEKGQTVTLRCDPISGHDNLYWYRRVMGKEIKFLLHFVKESKQDESGMPNNRFLAERTGGTYSTLKVQPAELEDSGVYFCASSQGAYYGYTFGSGTRLTVV.